The clone carrying this T cell receptor (beta chain) was recorded once. TCRdb keeps only in-frame clones here, not all; method: immunoSEQ multiplex PCR. The sample shows some 89,000 clones, more than 75% of them seen only once. The sample belongs to a study of control samples from healthy donors and cancer patients. CDR1 is WSHSY and CDR2 is SAAADI in the germline V gene. V lost 2 bases and J lost 0, with 12 bases in between. The CDR3 loop spans 16 amino acids. The gene calls are TRBV10-2 and TRBJ2-3, with unresolved D. The sample consisted of blood. This clonotype originated in a woman in her forties in good health. In nucleotides, the CDR3 is TGCGCCAGCAGTGAGGTTGGGATCACTAGCACAGATACGCAGTATTTT. Translation gives CASSEVGITSTDTQYF.